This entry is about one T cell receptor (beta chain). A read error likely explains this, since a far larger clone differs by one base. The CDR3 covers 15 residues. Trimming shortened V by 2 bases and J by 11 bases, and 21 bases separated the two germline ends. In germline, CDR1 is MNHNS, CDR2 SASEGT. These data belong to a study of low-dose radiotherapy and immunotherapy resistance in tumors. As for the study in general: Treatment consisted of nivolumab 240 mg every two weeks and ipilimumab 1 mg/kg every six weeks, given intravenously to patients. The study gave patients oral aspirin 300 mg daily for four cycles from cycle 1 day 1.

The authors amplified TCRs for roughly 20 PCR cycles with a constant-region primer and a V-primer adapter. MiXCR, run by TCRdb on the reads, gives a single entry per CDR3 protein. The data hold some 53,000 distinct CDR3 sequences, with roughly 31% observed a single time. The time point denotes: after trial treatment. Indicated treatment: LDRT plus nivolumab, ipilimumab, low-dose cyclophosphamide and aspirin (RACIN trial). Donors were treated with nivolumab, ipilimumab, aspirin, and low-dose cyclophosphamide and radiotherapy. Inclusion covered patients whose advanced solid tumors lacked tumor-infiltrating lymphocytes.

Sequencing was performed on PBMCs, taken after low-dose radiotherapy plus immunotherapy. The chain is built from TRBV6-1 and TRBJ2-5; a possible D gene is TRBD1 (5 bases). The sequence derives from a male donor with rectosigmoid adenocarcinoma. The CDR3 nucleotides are TGTGCCAGCAGTGAACCCTTGGCAGGGCTCAATGAGCAGTACTTC. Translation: CASSEPLAGLNEQYF.